This paragraph reports one T cell receptor (beta chain). Authors' data handling: Estimates of nucleated cell counts were drawn from the amplification of reference gene primers. The table came from immunoSEQ multiplex PCR; TCRdb's copy has only in-frame clones and leaves some out. V and J calls and clone size are as listed in that table; D and trimming were resolved from the DNA. The data contain roughly 250,000 clones, 82% of them seen just once; the ten biggest clones take up 4.5% to 6%. This specimen belongs to a study of blood T cell repertoires in COVID-19. At the level of the study: Some COVID-19 samples were acute and others convalescent; all came from the United States, Italy and Spain. Sources were T cells, B-cell-depleted T cells, or PBMCs; the material itself was cDNA or gDNA.

Germline assignment: CDR1 SGHRS and CDR2 YFSETQ. CDR3 length: 16 amino acids. The J segment lost 7 bases and the V segment lost 0 bases, leaving 6 bases of the junction unmatched. V usage is TRBV5-1 and J usage is TRBJ2-1, with TRBD2 matching 11 bases. The clonotype comes from a woman older than 75 with active or convalescent COVID-19. The sample was peripheral blood. The CDR3 reads CASSLGSSGRANEQFF. In DNA form, the CDR3 reads TGCGCCAGCAGCTTGGGTAGTAGCGGGAGGGCAAATGAGCAGTTCTTC.